This T cell receptor (beta chain) was profiled in a study of T cell responses to AZD1222 COVID-19 vaccine. Broader study findings: Donors were largely white British and mainly female; clonal diversity was possibly underestimated.

Trimming took off 8 bases at V and 4 bases at J, with 12 bases between the two ends. The CDR3 totals 13 residues. Details on this clone: Its specificity is not known.

This table comes from immunoSEQ multiplex PCR, and its TCRdb copy is limited to in-frame clones, with some not included. The sample has 80,000 or so clones; about nine tenths are singletons. V is TRBV12-3 or TRBV12-4 and J is TRBJ2-1; D is possibly TRBD1 (5 bases). This clonotype was obtained from an adult in good health. The sequencing here drew on peripheral blood, taken on day 0 of MenACWY control vaccination. The CDR3 protein is CASLGTGYNEQFF. Here the CDR3 DNA reads TGTGCCAGCTTAGGCACAGGTTACAATGAGCAGTTCTTC.